This passage covers 25 T cell receptor beta chains from one sample sequenced in a study of PD-1 blockade in classical Hodgkin lymphoma. Autologous stem cell transplantation was followed by relapse in every patient, and brentuximab vedotin exposure varied. This table comes from immunoSEQ multiplex PCR, and its TCRdb copy is limited to in-frame clones, with some not included. The sample shows roughly 23,000 clones, about two thirds of them seen only once. Source: peripheral blood mononuclear cells (PBMCs), taken at baseline. These receptors were taken from a human donor with classical Hodgkin lymphoma.

The chain employs TRBV19 and TRBJ2-2; the D is unclear. The CDR3 is made up of 13 amino acids. Per germline, CDR1 LNHDA and CDR2 SQIVND (reference sequence). Trimming stripped 2 bases from V and 5 bases from J, with 6 bases between. CDR3 in amino acids: CASSIRLTGELFF. In DNA, the CDR3 is TGTGCCAGTAGTATAAGGTTAACCGGGGAGCTGTTTTTT.

J is TRBJ1-1 and V is TRBV4-3, with D hard to call. In germline, CDR1 is LGHNA, CDR2 YSLEER. V lost 1 base and J lost 1, with 10 bases in between. CDR3 length: 15 amino acids. CDR3 coding DNA: TGCGCCAGCAGCCAAGGACCTACTCGGAACACTGAAGCTTTCTTT. This sequence encodes CASSQGPTRNTEAFF.

The V and J genes are TRBV9 and TRBJ2-3; unclear D gene. V was cut by 3 bases and J by 5 bases, with 13 bases left in between. Germline CDR1 and CDR2: SGDLS and YYNGEE. This CDR3 has 14 residues. This CDR3 is CASSGATRGDTQYF. In nucleotides, the CDR3 is TGTGCCAGCAGCGGGGCCACCCGTGGAGATACGCAGTATTTT.

V usage is TRBV5-4 and J usage is TRBJ2-3; 8 bases agree with TRBD2. Germline V lookup: CDR1 SGHNT, CDR2 YYREEE (reference sequence). With 5 bases clipped from V and 4 bases from J, the junction kept 12 bases outside the gene matches. The CDR3 covers 16 residues. The CDR3 DNA reads as TGTGCCAGCAGTAAAGGGAAGCGGGGGCAGGCAGATACGCAGTATTTT. Its translation: CASSKGKRGQADTQYF.

The chain employs TRBV28 and TRBJ1-1, with 10 nucleotides matching TRBD1. The V gene end was trimmed by 6 bases and the J gene end by 5 bases; junction bases not matched to a gene: 3. The CDR3 totals 13 residues. Looked up from germline, CDR1 is MDHEN and CDR2 is SYDVKM. In DNA, the CDR3 is TGTGCCAGCAGGGGACAGGGGAGTACTGAAGCTTTCTTT. This translates into CASRGQGSTEAFF.

The V gene is TRBV11-2, the J gene TRBJ2-5, with D uncertain. V was trimmed by 4 bases and J by 2 bases, leaving 11 bases between them. CDR3 length: 14 amino acids. The germline V gene has CDR1 SGHAT and CDR2 FQNNGV. The CDR3 region is CASSSLGLQETQYF. The CDR3 DNA reads TGTGCCAGCAGCTCGCTAGGGCTACAAGAGACCCAGTACTTC.

A note on this clone: One end of the junction does not line up with germline, which may come from a read error. The chain is built from TRBV7-9 and TRBJ2-1; D not resolved. In germline, CDR1 is SEHNR, CDR2 FQNEAQ (reference sequence). The CDR3 is 15 residues long. CDR3 region: CASSFLNRQRNAQFF. The CDR3 DNA is TGTGCCAGCAGCTTTCTTAACCGGCAGCGCAATGCGCAGTTCTTC.

This chain uses TRBV6-6 with TRBJ1-1; a possible D gene is TRBD1 (5 bases). The germline gives CDR1 MNHNY, CDR2 SVGAGI (reference sequence). V lost 5 bases and J 3 bases, leaving 13 bases between the germline ends. This CDR3 has 14 residues. CDR3 sequence reads: CASSPLGRYTEAFF. The CDR3 coding sequence is TGTGCCAGCAGTCCCCTGGGACGTTACACTGAAGCTTTCTTT.

The chain combines TRBV19 with TRBJ2-7, with 10 bases lining up with TRBD2. This CDR3 comprises 15 residues. J gave up 5 bases and V 4 bases, and 8 bases lay outside the gene matches. CDR1 and CDR2 from the germline V gene are LNHDA and SQIVND (reference sequence). For the CDR3, the DNA is TGTGCCAGTAGTAGCATAGCTAGCGGGAGCAACGAGCAGTACTTC. Its protein is CASSSIASGSNEQYF.

CDR3 loop: CASSRTSGSLYNEQFF. The CDR3 nucleotides read TGTGCCAGCAGCCGGACTAGCGGGAGTCTGTACAATGAGCAGTTCTTC. The chain joins TRBV7-2 to TRBJ2-1; 13 nucleotides match TRBD2. This CDR3 has 16 amino acids. After removal of 5 bases from V and 4 bases from J, the junction contained 5 bases not matched to a gene. CDR1 and CDR2 from the germline V gene are SGHTA and FQGNSA. The variable domain in full, completed from reference TRBV7-2 and TRBJ2-1, reads GAGVSQSPSNKVTEKGKDVELRCDPISGHTALYWYRQSLGQGLEFLIYFQGNSAPDKSGLPSDRFSAERTGGSVSTLTIQRTQQEDSAVYLCASSRTSGSLYNEQFFGPGTRLTVL.

The V and J genes are TRBV15 and TRBJ1-1; TRBD1 might be the D (5 bases). The length of the CDR3 is 15 residues. Germline CDR1 and CDR2: LNHNV and YYDKDF (reference sequence). V was clipped by 0 bases and J by 2 bases, with 10 bases between them. DNA of the CDR3: TGTGCCACCAGCAGAGACCCTGGGGGAAACACTGAAGCTTTCTTT. Amino acid sequence: CATSRDPGGNTEAFF.

Only a few counts were recorded for this clone. This CDR3 reads CASKGAGELFF. The CDR3 nucleotides are TGTGCCAGCAAGGGGGCCGGGGAGCTGTTTTTT. The chain uses TRBV6-1 and TRBJ2-2; tentative D call: TRBD1 (6 bases). The germline CDR1 and CDR2 sequences are MNHNS and SASEGT. This CDR3 region has 11 residues. The V and J ends lost 7 bases and 6 bases respectively, with 6 bases between them.

The genes are TRBV5-6 and TRBJ2-1; 8 bases map to TRBD1. This CDR3 has 15 residues. CDR1 SGHDT and CDR2 YYEEEE come from the germline V gene. The V and J ends lost 5 bases and 0 bases, in that order; junction bases with no gene match: 4. CDR3 sequence reads: CASSYTGGSYNEQFF. The CDR3 nucleotides are TGTGCCAGCAGTTATACAGGGGGCTCCTACAATGAGCAGTTCTTC.

The CDR3 sequence: CASSQDRGAPYGYTF. CDR3 in DNA: TGCGCCAGCAGCCAAGATCGGGGAGCGCCCTATGGCTACACCTTC. The V call is TRBV4-3, the J call TRBJ1-2; D is uncertain. The CDR3 is 15 residues long. V was pared by 0 bases and J by 4 bases, with 12 bases between. CDR1 is LGHNA and CDR2 is YSLEER in the germline V gene.

The chain carries TRBV6-5 and TRBJ2-7; 7 positions match TRBD1. Unmatched junction bases numbered 4, after V lost 6 bases and J lost 2 bases. The V gene's germline CDR1 is MNHEY and CDR2 SVGAGI. This CDR3 is 13 amino acids long. The CDR3 here is CASRPDRAYEQYF. The CDR3 coding sequence is TGTGCCAGCAGGCCCGACAGGGCCTACGAGCAGTACTTC.

The sample holds a few counts of this clone. The gene calls are TRBV6-5 and TRBJ1-5; TRBD1 matches 7 bases. The V and J ends lost 6 bases and 5 bases, in that order; junction bases with no gene match: 7. Germline CDR1 and CDR2: MNHEY and SVGAGI. This CDR3 contains 14 residues. The chain's CDR3 is CASRNRGGDQPQHF. In DNA, the CDR3 is TGTGCCAGCAGGAACAGGGGTGGGGATCAGCCCCAGCATTTT.

The genes are TRBV5-6 and TRBJ1-3, with D tentatively TRBD1 (6 bases). CDR1 SGHDT and CDR2 YYEEEE come from the germline V gene. The length of the CDR3 is 15 residues. V was clipped by 0 bases and J by 0 bases, with 7 bases between them. The CDR3 nucleotides are TGTGCCAGCAGCTTGGACAGGGTCTCTGGAAACACCATATATTTT. It translates to CASSLDRVSGNTIYF.

The chain employs TRBV2 and TRBJ1-4; 8 bases match TRBD1. This CDR3 comprises 13 residues. The germline CDR1 and CDR2 sequences are SNHLY and FYNNEI. V shed 7 bases and J 5 bases; nucleotides not matched to a gene: 3. The CDR3 protein is CASTRTGNEKLFF. The CDR3, as DNA: TGTGCCAGCACCAGGACAGGGAATGAAAAACTGTTTTTT.

This clone has only one observation. V is TRBV5-1 and J is TRBJ1-6; D might be TRBD1 (5 bases). V was clipped by 1 base and J by 7 bases, with 9 bases between them. CDR1 is SGHRS, CDR2 YFSETQ, per germline. The CDR3 sequence is 14 residues long. CDR3 region: CASSLPGNNSPLHF. The CDR3 DNA reads as TGCGCCAGCAGCTTGCCAGGGAACAATTCACCCCTCCACTTT. Full variable domain (missing parts from reference TRBV5-1 and TRBJ1-6): KAGVTQTPRYLIKTRGQQVTLSCSPISGHRSVSWYQQTPGQGLQFLFEYFSETQRNKGNFPGRFSGRQFSNSRSEMNVSTLELGDSALYLCASSLPGNNSPLHFGNGTRLTVT.

CDR3 loop: CASSGLTGLGFNSPLHF. DNA of the CDR3: TGTGCCAGTAGTGGACTTACAGGACTAGGATTTAATTCACCCCTCCACTTT. The chain links TRBV19 to TRBJ1-6; tentatively, D is TRBD1 (5 bases). Looked up from germline, CDR1 is LNHDA and CDR2 is SQIVND (reference sequence). Trimming shortened V by 5 bases and J by 6 bases, and 20 bases separated the two germline ends. The CDR3 has 17 amino acids.

The genes are TRBV5-5 and TRBJ2-3; the D is unclear. With 3 bases removed from V and 0 bases from J, the gap between germline ends came to 11 bases. The germline V gene encodes CDR1 SGHKS and CDR2 YYEKEE (reference sequence). This CDR3 region has 15 residues. The CDR3 bases are TGTGCCAGCAGCTCCCGGGCCGGGAGCACAGATACGCAGTATTTT. Translation: CASSSRAGSTDTQYF.

The DNA of the CDR3 is TGCGCCAGCAGCCAAGATTCCGCGGCAGCCCTCTATGGCTACACCTTC. Translated: CASSQDSAAALYGYTF. This chain joins TRBV4-3 and TRBJ1-2, with no clear D. Trimming stripped 0 bases from V and 4 bases from J, with 15 bases between. CDR1 and CDR2 (germline): LGHNA, YSLEER. The CDR3 extends over 16 amino acids.

This chain uses TRBV4-3 with TRBJ1-2, with D unclear. Trimming shortened V by 0 bases and J by 4 bases, and 9 bases separated the two germline ends. CDR3 length equals 14 residues. From germline, CDR1 is LGHNA and CDR2 YSLEER. This chain's CDR3 is CASSQDLQPYGYTF. The CDR3 region has the DNA TGCGCCAGCAGCCAAGATCTTCAACCCTATGGCTACACCTTC.

The chain uses TRBV6-5 and TRBJ1-4, with 7 bases identical to TRBD1. The CDR3 has 15 amino acids. Germline CDR1 MNHEY, CDR2 SVGAGI. With 6 bases clipped from V and 8 bases from J, the junction kept 12 bases outside the gene matches. CDR3 coding DNA: TGTGCCAGCAGACTGACAGGGCTGGGGGTGGAAAAACTGTTTTTT. This translates into CASRLTGLGVEKLFF.

The chain has TRBV27 and TRBJ1-5; D might be TRBD1 (6 bases). Trimming removed 2 bases from V and 7 bases from J, with 15 bases in between. Germline V gene data show CDR1 as MNHEY and CDR2 as SMNVEV (reference sequence). This CDR3 has 15 residues. CDR3 protein: CASSLGGRRVQPQHF. The CDR3 DNA is TGTGCCAGCAGTTTAGGGGGGCGCAGGGTCCAGCCCCAGCATTTT.